This T cell receptor beta chain was identified in a study of blood T cell repertoires in COVID-19. The overall study: Some COVID-19 samples were acute and others convalescent; all came from the United States, Italy and Spain.

Trimming took 4 bases from V and 4 from J, leaving 13 bases between them. Germline assignment: CDR1 SQVTM and CDR2 ANQGSEA. The CDR3 extends over 13 amino acids. Clones were sequenced by immunoSEQ multiplex PCR, and TCRdb holds only the in-frame ones, with some missing. Of 150,000 to 200,000 clones listed, 60% to 80% are singletons. This TCR came from a woman between 65 and 79 years old with acute or convalescent COVID-19. Sequencing was performed on peripheral blood. V usage is TRBV29-1 and J usage is TRBJ1-1; TRBD1 might be the D (5 bases). The CDR3 region is CSVVVGGTTEAFF. The CDR3 DNA sequence: TGCAGCGTTGTAGTCGGAGGGACCACTGAAGCTTTCTTT.